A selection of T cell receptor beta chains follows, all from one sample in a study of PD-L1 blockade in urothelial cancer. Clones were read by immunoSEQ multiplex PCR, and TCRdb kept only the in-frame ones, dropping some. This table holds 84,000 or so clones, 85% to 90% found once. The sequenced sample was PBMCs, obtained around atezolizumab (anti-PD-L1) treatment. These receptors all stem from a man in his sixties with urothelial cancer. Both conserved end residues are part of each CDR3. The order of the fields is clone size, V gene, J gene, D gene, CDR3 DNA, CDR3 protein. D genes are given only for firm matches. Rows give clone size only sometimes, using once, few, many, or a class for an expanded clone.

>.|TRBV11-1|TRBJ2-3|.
TGTGCCAGCAGCTTAGCGGGGGGGCGATTAGATACGCAGTATTTT
CASSLAGGRLDTQYF
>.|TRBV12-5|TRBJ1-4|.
TGTGCTAGTGGCGGAACGGACAGTCCAGGAAAACTGTTTTTT
CASGGTDSPGKLFF
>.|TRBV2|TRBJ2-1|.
TGTGCCAGGCGGTACAATGAGCAGTTCTTC
CARRYNEQFF
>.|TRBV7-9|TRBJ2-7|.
TGTGCCAGCAGCTTAGTTCGGGAGTACGCGGAGCAGTACTTC
CASSLVREYAEQYF
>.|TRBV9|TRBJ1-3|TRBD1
TGTGCCAGCAGCGTAGGAGACAGGGCTTTGGGTAACACCATATATTTT
CASSVGDRALGNTIYF
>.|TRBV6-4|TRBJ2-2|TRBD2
TGTGCCAGCAGTGATCTCGTCACGACTAGCGGGAATGGCGCCGGGGAGCTGTTTTTT
CASSDLVTTSGNGAGELFF
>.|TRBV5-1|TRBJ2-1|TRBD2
TGCGCCAGCAGCACGGGACTAGCGGGAGGTAATGAGCAGTTCTTC
CASSTGLAGGNEQFF
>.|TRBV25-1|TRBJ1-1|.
TGTGCCAGCAGTGATCAGCGAACCCGTGGGAACACTGAAGCTTTCTTT
CASSDQRTRGNTEAFF
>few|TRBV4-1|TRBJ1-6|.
TGCGCCAGCAGCCATCCGGACAGAAATAATTCACCCCTCCACTTT
CASSHPDRNNSPLHF
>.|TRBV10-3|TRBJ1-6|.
TGTGCCATCAGTGAACTACGGGCAGGGGATTCACCCCTCCACTTT
CAISELRAGDSPLHF
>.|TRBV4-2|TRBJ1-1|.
TGTGCCAGCAGCCAGAGGGGCGGGGGGACTGAAGCTTTCTTT
CASSQRGGGTEAFF
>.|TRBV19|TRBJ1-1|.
TGTGCCAGTAGGTTCGCGGCCTTGAACACTGAAGCTTTCTTT
CASRFAALNTEAFF
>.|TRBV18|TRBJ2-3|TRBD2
TGTGCCAGCTCACCCCCGGGGACTAGCGGTCCTAGCACAGATACGCAGTATTTT
CASSPPGTSGPSTDTQYF
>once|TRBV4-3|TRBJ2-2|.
TGCGCCAGCAGCCAAGCTTTCGGGAGCGTCACCGGGGAGCTGTTTTTT
CASSQAFGSVTGELFF
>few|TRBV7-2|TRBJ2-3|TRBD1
TGTGCCAGCAGCTTGACAGGGGGCGGCGATACGCAGTATTTT
CASSLTGGGDTQYF
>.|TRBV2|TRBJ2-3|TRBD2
TGTGCCAGCAGTGATGCGGGAGGGCCGACAGATACGCAGTATTTT
CASSDAGGPTDTQYF
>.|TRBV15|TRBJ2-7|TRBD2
TGTGCCACCAGCAGAGCGTCTGCGGGAGGGCTGGACGAGCAGTACTTC
CATSRASAGGLDEQYF
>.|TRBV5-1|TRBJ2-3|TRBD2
TGCGCCAGCAGCTTGAAGTCTAGCGGGAAGTCAGATACGCAGTATTTT
CASSLKSSGKSDTQYF
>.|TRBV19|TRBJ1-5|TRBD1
TGTGCCAGTAGTACGGGACAGGGACGGCAGCCCCAGCATTTT
CASSTGQGRQPQHF
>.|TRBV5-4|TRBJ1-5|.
TGTGCCAGCAGCCTGGACAGTAATCAGCCCCAGCATTTT
CASSLDSNQPQHF
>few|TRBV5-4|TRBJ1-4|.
TGTGCCAGCACCCGGGGGGCCCCTGGAGAAAAACTGTTTTTT
CASTRGAPGEKLFF
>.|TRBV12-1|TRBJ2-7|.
TGTGCCAGCAGCTTTAACGGAGGGGTCTACGAGCAGTACTTC
CASSFNGGVYEQYF
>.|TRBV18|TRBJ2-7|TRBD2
TGTGCCAGCTCACCAGCCGGGACTAGTGGTACCTACGAGCAGTACTTC
CASSPAGTSGTYEQYF
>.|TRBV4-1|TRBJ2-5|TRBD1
TGCGCCAGCAGCCAGGGGGAACGTGGACAGGGTCGCCAAGAGACCCAGTACTTC
CASSQGERGQGRQETQYF
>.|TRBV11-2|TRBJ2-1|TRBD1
TGTGCCAGCAGCGCGTCCGGGACAGGGGGCCGGGACAATGAGCAGTTCTTC
CASSASGTGGRDNEQFF
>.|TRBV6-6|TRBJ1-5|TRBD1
TGTGCCAGCAGCCCCGACAGGGATCATGGACAGCCCCAGCATTTT
CASSPDRDHGQPQHF
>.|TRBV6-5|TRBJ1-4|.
TGTGCCAGCAGTTCCCCAAGCGCAACTAATGAAAAACTGTTTTTT
CASSSPSATNEKLFF
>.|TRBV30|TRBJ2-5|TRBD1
TGTGCCTGGGAAGAGGGAGGGACAGGGGGCGCAGAGACCCAGTACTTC
CAWEEGGTGGAETQYF
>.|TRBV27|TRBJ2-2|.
TGTGCCAGCAGTTTACGACAGGTCGGGGAGCTGTTTTTT
CASSLRQVGELFF
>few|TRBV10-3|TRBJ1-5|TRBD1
TGTGCCATCAGGGGACAGGGCGAGGCTCAGCCCCAGCATTTT
CAIRGQGEAQPQHF
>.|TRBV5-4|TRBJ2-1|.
TGTGCCAGCAGCCCACAGGGTCTCTCCTACAATGAGCAGTTCTTC
CASSPQGLSYNEQFF
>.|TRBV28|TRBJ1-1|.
TGTGCCAGCAGTCGGACAGCTGAAGCTTTCTTT
CASSRTAEAFF
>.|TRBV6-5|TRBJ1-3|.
TGTGCCAGCAGACACAGTACAGGGAACGGAAACACCATATATTTT
CASRHSTGNGNTIYF
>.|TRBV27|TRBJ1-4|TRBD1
TGTGCCAGCGGGCGGGGACAGGGTGGCGAAAAACTGTTTTTT
CASGRGQGGEKLFF